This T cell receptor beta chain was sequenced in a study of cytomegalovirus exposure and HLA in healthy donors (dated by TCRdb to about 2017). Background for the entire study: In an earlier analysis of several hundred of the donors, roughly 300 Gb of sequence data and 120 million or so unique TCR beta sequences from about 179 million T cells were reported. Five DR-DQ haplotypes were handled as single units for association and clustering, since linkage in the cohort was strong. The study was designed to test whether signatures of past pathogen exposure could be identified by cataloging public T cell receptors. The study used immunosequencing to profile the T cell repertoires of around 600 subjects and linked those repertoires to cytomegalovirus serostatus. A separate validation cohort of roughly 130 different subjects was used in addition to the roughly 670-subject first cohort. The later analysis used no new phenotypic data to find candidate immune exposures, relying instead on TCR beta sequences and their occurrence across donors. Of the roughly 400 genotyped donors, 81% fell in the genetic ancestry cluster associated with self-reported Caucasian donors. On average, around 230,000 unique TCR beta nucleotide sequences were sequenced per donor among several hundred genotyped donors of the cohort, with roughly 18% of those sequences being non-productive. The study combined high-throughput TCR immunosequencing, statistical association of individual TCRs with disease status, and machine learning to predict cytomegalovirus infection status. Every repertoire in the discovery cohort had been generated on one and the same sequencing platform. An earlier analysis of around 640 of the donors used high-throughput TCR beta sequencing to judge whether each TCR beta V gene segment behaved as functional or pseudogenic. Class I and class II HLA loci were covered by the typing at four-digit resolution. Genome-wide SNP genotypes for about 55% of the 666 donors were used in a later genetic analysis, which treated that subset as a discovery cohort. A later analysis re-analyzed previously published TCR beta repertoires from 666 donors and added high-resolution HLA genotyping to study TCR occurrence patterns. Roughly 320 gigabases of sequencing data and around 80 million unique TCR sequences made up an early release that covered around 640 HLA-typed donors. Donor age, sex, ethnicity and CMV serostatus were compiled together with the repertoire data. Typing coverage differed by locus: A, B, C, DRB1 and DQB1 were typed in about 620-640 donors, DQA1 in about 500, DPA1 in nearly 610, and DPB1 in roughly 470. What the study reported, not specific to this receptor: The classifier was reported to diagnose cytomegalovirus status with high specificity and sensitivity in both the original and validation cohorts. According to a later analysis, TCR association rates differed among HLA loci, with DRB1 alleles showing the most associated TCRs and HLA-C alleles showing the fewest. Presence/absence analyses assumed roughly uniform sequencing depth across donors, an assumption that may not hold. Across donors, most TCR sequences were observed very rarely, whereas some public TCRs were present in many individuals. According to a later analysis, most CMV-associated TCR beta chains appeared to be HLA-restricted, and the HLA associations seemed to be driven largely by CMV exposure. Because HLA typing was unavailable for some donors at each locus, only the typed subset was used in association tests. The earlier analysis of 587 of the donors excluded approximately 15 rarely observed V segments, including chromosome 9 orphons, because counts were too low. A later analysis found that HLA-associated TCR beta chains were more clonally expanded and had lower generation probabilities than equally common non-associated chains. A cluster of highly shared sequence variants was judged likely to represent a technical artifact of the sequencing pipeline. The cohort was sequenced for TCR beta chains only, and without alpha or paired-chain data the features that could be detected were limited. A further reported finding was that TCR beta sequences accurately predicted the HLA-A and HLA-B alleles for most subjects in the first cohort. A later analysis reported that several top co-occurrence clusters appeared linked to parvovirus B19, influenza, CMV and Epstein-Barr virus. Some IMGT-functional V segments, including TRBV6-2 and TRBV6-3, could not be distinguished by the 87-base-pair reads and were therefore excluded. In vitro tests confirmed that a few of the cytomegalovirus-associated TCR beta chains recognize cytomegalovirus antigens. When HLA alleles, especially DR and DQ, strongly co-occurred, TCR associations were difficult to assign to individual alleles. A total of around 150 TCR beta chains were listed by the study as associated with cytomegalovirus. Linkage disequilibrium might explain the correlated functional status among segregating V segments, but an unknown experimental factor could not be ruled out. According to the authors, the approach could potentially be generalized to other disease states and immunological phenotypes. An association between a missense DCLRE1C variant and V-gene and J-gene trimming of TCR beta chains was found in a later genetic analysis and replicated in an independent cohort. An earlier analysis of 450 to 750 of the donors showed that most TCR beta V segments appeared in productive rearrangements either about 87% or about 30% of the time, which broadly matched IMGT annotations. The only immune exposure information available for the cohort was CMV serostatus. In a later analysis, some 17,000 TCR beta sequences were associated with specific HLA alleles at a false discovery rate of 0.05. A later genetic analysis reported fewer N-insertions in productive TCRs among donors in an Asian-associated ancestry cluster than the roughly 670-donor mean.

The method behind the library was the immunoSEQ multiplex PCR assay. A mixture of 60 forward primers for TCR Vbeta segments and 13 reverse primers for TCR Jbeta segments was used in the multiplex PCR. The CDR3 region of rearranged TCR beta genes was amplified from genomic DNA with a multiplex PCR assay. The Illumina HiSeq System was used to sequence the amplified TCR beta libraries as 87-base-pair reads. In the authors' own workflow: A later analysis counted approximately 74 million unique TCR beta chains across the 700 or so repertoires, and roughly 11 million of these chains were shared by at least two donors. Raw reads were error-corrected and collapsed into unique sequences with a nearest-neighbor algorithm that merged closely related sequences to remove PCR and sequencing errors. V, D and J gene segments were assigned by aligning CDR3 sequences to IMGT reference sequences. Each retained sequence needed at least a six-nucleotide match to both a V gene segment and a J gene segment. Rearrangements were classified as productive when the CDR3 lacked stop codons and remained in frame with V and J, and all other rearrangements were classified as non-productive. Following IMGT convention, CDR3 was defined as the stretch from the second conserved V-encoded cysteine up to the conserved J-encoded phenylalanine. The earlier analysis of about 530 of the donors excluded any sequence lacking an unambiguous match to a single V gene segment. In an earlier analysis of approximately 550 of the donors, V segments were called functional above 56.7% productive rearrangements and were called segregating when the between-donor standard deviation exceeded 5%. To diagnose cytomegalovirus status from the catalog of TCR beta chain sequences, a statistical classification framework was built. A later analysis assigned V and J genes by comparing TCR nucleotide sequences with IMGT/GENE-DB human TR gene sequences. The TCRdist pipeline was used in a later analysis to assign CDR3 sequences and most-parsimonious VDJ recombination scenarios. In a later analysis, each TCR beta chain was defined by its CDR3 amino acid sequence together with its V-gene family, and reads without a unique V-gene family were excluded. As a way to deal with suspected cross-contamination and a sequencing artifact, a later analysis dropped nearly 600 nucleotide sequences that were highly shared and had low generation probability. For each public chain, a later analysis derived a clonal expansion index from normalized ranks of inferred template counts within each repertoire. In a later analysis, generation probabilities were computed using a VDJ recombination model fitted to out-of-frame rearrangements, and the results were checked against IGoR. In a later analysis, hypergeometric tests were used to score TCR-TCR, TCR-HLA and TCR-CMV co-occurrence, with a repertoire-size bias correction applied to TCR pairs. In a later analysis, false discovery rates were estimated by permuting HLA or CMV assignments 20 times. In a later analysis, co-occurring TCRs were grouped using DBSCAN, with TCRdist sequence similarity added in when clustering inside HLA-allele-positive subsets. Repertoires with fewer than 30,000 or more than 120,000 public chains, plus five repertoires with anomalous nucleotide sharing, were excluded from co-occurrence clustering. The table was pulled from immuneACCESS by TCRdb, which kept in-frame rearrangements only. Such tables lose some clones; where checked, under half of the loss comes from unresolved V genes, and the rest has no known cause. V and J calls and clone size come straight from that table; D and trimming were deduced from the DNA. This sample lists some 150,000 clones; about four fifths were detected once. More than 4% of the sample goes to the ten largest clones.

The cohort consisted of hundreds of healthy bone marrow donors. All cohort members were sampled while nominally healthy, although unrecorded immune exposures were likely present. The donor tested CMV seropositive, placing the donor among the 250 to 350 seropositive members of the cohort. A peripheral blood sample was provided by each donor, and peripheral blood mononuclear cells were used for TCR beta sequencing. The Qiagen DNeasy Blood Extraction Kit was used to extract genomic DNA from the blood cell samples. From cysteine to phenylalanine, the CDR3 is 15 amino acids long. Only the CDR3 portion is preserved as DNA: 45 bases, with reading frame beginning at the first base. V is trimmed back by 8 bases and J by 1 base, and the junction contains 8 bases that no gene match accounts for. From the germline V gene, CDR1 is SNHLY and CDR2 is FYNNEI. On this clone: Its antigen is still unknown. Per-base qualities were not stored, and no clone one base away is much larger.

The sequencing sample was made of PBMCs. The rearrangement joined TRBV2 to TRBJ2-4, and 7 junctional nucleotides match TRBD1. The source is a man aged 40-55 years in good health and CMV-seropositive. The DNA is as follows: TGTGCCAGCCTCAGGGGGAATTTGGCCAAAAACATTCAGTACTTC. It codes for CASLRGNLAKNIQYF.